This TCR beta chain was sequenced for a study of CD8 T cells in ankylosing spondylitis (dated by TCRdb to 2016 to 2017). Some background on the complete study: The study set out to find disease-linked TCR variants by profiling T cell receptor beta repertoires in ankylosing spondylitis patients and healthy donors. The full study cohort comprised 25 or so ankylosing spondylitis patients and over 95 healthy donors. Peripheral blood was sampled, and synovial fluid was also collected from ankylosing spondylitis patients. Study-wide findings and limitations: The disease-linked clones were reported to be significantly enriched in matched synovial fluid samples from ankylosing spondylitis patients. Some TCR beta motif variants had previously been reported in synovial fluid and blood of reactive arthritis patients, which suggested common disease-initiation mechanisms. A CD8+ phenotype was shown by the disease-linked clones, which were found at relatively low frequencies in peripheral blood. A TCR beta motif of about 8 highly homologous amino acid variants appeared characteristic of blood from ankylosing spondylitis patients.

According to the germline V gene, CDR1 reads LGHNA and CDR2 reads YSLEER. From cysteine to phenylalanine, the CDR3 is 16 amino acids long. The entry retains the CDR3 DNA only, 48 bases that are in frame from base 1. V is pared back by 0 bases and J by 2 bases, with 13 bases lying between the germline termini. This clonotype was found a few times. Its antigen is unknown. The input lacks base qualities; no much larger clone sits a single base away. Reads for this sample came from an Illumina HiSeq 2500. Quantitative 5'-RACE with molecular barcodes was the method used to prepare the TCR beta libraries. Per the source publication's procedure: A new computational method, built on a probabilistic model of VDJ rearrangement, was used to identify disease-linked TCR variants. TCRdb reran the public reads through fastp at Q25 and MiXCR, keeping productive beta chains. Rows merge per CDR3 protein into single entries with the most common DNA and genes. TCRdb, rather than the study authors, made the V and J calls. In all, the sample holds approximately 400,000 distinct CDR3 sequences, and about 15% of those were seen once. Approximately 0.93% of the sample comes from the top ten.

The sample taken for sequencing was blood, either unsorted or a sorted T cell fraction (not recorded which). The chain joins TRBV4-3 to TRBJ2-5, and the D gene may be TRBD2, 5 bases matching. This sequence was found in a male donor with ankylosing spondylitis. The bases read TGCGCCAGCAGCCAAGAATGGGGAGCGCATCAAGAGACCCAGTACTTC. Translation gives CASSQEWGAHQETQYF.